This T cell receptor beta chain was found in a study of shared clonotypes between healthy human individuals. With 6 bases clipped from V and 3 bases from J, the junction kept 13 bases outside the gene matches. The CDR3 is made up of 15 amino acids. Germline V lookup: CDR1 SQVTM, CDR2 ANQGSEA. Each cell subset's genomic DNA was divided evenly among several immunoSEQ plates. The repertoire was sequenced with immunoSEQ multiplex PCR; TCRdb's copy has only in-frame clones and lacks some. This table holds 2 million or so clones, over 85% found once. Specimen: naive CD4+ T cells sorted from blood. Subset defined: CD45RA+ positively selected. The V and J genes are TRBV29-1 and TRBJ2-7; 8 nucleotides line up with TRBD2. This TCR was sampled from a man in his late teens or twenties in good health. As DNA, the CDR3 is TGCAGCGTCTGCCCCGGGGGGGAACCTTGCTACGAGCAGTACTTC. Translation gives CSVCPGGEPCYEQYF.